The TCR beta chain under discussion was sequenced for a study of T cell responses to AZD1222 COVID-19 vaccine. Overall study results and limits: Seropositive AZD1222 recipients at baseline numbered only five or six. Unmutated variant regions reportedly attract nearly half of all spike-specific TCRs. The donors showed a predominance of white British ancestry and of females, with possible underestimation of clonal diversity.

TCRdb's table, derived via immunoSEQ multiplex PCR, lists solely in-frame clones and lacks some. The sample records just over 150,000 clones, about 88% being singletons. With respect to this clone: Its antigen is not identified. Other DNA sequences from this sample encode an identical CDR3 as well.

The V end lost 2 bases, the J end lost 4 bases, and 6 bases lay between the germline ends. Germline V gene data show CDR1 as LGHDT and CDR2 as YNNKEL (reference sequence). The CDR3 sequence is 13 residues long. The specimen was peripheral blood, collected after recovery from COVID-19. The source of this sequence is an adult who had recovered from COVID-19. The V call is TRBV3-1 (or the pseudogene TRBV3-2), the J call TRBJ2-1; D remains unclear. The CDR3 protein is CASSQTGYNEQFF. The CDR3 nucleotides read TGTGCCAGCAGCCAAACCGGATACAATGAGCAGTTCTTC.